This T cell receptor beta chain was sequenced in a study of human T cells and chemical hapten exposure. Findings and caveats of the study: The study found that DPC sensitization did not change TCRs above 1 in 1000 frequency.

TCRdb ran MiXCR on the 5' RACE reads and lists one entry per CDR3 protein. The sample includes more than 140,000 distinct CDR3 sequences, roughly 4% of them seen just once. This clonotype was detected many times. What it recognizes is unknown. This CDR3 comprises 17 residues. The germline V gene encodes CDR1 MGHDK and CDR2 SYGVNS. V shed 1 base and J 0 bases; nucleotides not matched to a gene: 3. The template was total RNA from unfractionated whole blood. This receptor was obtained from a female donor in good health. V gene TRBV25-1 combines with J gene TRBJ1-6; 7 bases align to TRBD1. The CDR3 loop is CASSESRTGSYNSPLHF. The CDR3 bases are TGTGCCAGCAGTGAATCCCGGACAGGCTCCTATAATTCACCCCTCCACTTT. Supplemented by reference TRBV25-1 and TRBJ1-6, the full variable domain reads EADIYQTPRYLVIGTGKKITLECSQTMGHDKMYWYQQDPGMELHLIHYSYGVNSTEKGDLSSESTVSRIRTEHFPLTLESARPSHTSQYLCASSESRTGSYNSPLHFGNGTRLTVT.